Below are 13 T cell receptor beta chains sequenced from a single sample in a study of molecular identifiers for immune sequencing clone quantification. TCRdb re-analysed the PCR reads in MiXCR, keeping a single row per CDR3 protein. The sample consists of about 100,000 distinct CDR3 sequences, roughly a third of them appearing once. The specimen sequenced was naive CD8+ T cells from blood, with Jurkat cell RNA spiked in. This sample's subset: FACS-sorted CD8+CD4-CCR7+CD45RA+ naive T cells. The receptors stem from a human donor in good health. Some libraries in this study had Jurkat cell RNA spiked in.

The J gene is TRBJ2-5, the V gene TRBV7-9, with 8 bases lining up with TRBD1. V shed 5 bases and J 2 bases; nucleotides not matched to a gene: 10. Germline V gives CDR1 SEHNR, CDR2 FQNEAQ (reference sequence). The CDR3 covers 16 residues. CDR3 sequence reads: CASSLPGQGGQETQYF. The CDR3 DNA sequence: TGTGCCAGCAGCCTCCCTGGACAGGGCGGGCAAGAGACCCAGTACTTC.

This clonotype was picked up many times. This sequence joins TRBV6-4 and TRBJ2-1; the match to TRBD2 covers 10 bases. Germline V gene lookup returns CDR1 MRHNA and CDR2 SNTAGT. CDR3 size: 14 residues. V shed 5 bases and J 4 bases; nucleotides not matched to a gene: 2. The CDR3 here is CASSILAGYNEQFF. The CDR3 nucleotides read TGTGCCAGCAGTATACTAGCGGGGTACAATGAGCAGTTCTTC.

There are a few counts of this clonotype. The V call is TRBV7-9, the J call TRBJ2-7; TRBD2 aligns across 8 bases. CDR3 size: 14 residues. Germline trimming cut 3 bases from V and 4 bases from J; bases unmatched to any gene: 5. Germline V lookup: CDR1 SEHNR, CDR2 FQNEAQ (reference sequence). In nucleotides, the CDR3 is TGTGCCAGCAGCTTTGTCGGGAGGGGGTACGAGCAGTACTTC. This gives the protein CASSFVGRGYEQYF. Variable domain in full (rest from reference TRBV7-9 and TRBJ2-7): DTGVSQNPRHKITKRGQNVTFRCDPISEHNRLYWYRQTLGQGPEFLTYFQNEAQLEKSRLLSDRFSAERPKGSFSTLEIQRTEQGDSAMYLCASSFVGRGYEQYFGPGTRLTVT.

The chain links TRBV4-1 to TRBJ2-5; 7 bases are shared with TRBD1. CDR3 length: 13 residues. With V trimmed by 2 bases and J by 7 bases, 4 bases remained unmatched. Germline CDR1 and CDR2: MGHRA and YSYEKL. The CDR3 reads CASSQRQGATQYF. CDR3 sequence (DNA): TGCGCCAGCAGCCAAAGACAGGGTGCGACCCAGTACTTC.

For this clonotype: An end of the junction does not agree with germline; a read error may underlie this. The chain joins TRBV6-5 to TRBJ1-4; possibly TRBD1 for D (6 bases). The CDR3 length is 15 residues. CDR1 MNHEY and CDR2 SVGAGI come from the germline V gene. This chain's CDR3 is CASSYRGARNEKQFF. The CDR3, as DNA: TGTGCCAGCAGTTACCGGGGGGCACGGAATGAAAAACAGTTTTTT.

This chain connects TRBV3-1 to TRBJ2-7, with 9 bases aligning to TRBD1. The CDR3 loop spans 15 amino acids. V was clipped by 1 base and J by 7 bases; unmatched bases: 8. Germline CDR1 and CDR2: LGHDT and YNNKEL (reference sequence). Written as DNA, the CDR3 is TGTGCCAGCAGCCAAGCGGGACAGGGACCTGGGGAGCAGTACTTC. Translating it yields CASSQAGQGPGEQYF.

The sample holds a few counts of this clonotype. The V and J genes are TRBV19 and TRBJ1-5, with no clear D. CDR1 LNHDA and CDR2 SQIVND come from the germline V gene (reference sequence). The CDR3 is 17 residues long. The ends were cut back, 6 bases at V and 2 bases at J, with 20 bases in the middle. The CDR3 loop reads CASRILPGFWGNQPQHF. The CDR3 DNA reads as TGTGCCAGTAGAATTCTTCCAGGCTTCTGGGGCAATCAGCCCCAGCATTTT.

This clonotype was recorded a few times. V and J are TRBV7-2 and TRBJ2-1; TRBD2 agrees at 9 bases. The CDR3 has 15 residues. V lost 5 bases to trimming and J lost 9 bases; unmatched junction nucleotides: 11. Looked up from germline, CDR1 is SGHTA and CDR2 is FQGNSA. The DNA for the CDR3 is TGTGCCAGCAGCCGTGGAGCGGGAGGTTTGGGTGAGCAGTTCTTC. This translates into CASSRGAGGLGEQFF.

Regarding this clonotype: A much bigger clone sits one base away, suggesting this may be a read error. The chain uses TRBV4-3 and TRBJ1-2; D possibly corresponds to TRBD1 (5 bases). The CDR3 has 15 amino acids. Germline values: CDR1 LGHNA, CDR2 YSLEER. The CDR3 nucleotides are TGCGCCAGCAGCCAAGCCCCGACAGTCAACTATGGCTACCCCTTC. This codes for CASSQAPTVNYGYPF.

The sample holds a few counts of this clonotype. The chain has TRBV12-3 or TRBV12-4 and TRBJ2-2, with D tentatively TRBD1 (5 bases). Between the trimmed V and J ends, which lost 7 bases and 6 bases, there was a span of 9 bases. The length of the CDR3 is 12 residues. The CDR3 sequence: CASNQGAGELFF. The CDR3 DNA reads as TGTGCCAGCAACCAGGGTGCCGGGGAGCTGTTTTTT.

The V and J genes are TRBV13 and TRBJ2-2, with 9 bases that match TRBD1. Germline V gene sequence: CDR1 PRHDT, CDR2 FYEKMQ (reference sequence). V dropped 0 bases and J dropped 4; count of bases not matched to a gene: 3. This CDR3 contains 16 residues. Here the CDR3 DNA reads TGTGCCAGCAGCTTAGGGACAGGGGGAATCACCGGGGAGCTGTTTTTT. As protein: CASSLGTGGITGELFF.

Remarks on this clonotype: Just one base apart from a much larger clone, this may be a read error. The chain has TRBV20-1 and TRBJ2-2; no clear D gene. Germline values: CDR1 DFQATT, CDR2 SNEGSKA (reference sequence). The CDR3 is 12 residues long. The CDR3 protein is CRASSTTGELFF. CDR3 bases: TGCAGAGCTAGTTCAACCACCGGGGAGCTGTTTTTT.

Only a few counts were recorded for this clonotype. The J gene is TRBJ2-1, the V gene TRBV23-1; D call uncertain. TRBV23-1 is noted as an ORF with a role that remains uncertain. The V and J ends lost 0 bases and 7 bases respectively, with 19 bases between them. This CDR3 contains 17 residues. Here the CDR3 reads CASSQSESQDGLNEQFF. Written as DNA, the CDR3 is TGCGCCAGCAGTCAATCGGAATCTCAGGACGGGCTTAATGAGCAGTTCTTC.